This entry concerns a single TCR beta chain. Its antigen is unknown. This sample stems from a study of T cells in localized non-small cell lung cancer. The study's findings and limits: Clonality of T cells reached its maximum in uninvolved adjacent lung, surpassing tumor.

Profiled with immunoSEQ multiplex PCR; TCRdb holds only in-frame clones, not every one. This table has tens of thousands of clones, 84% appearing once. The clonotype originates from a female donor aged 60 or older with stage I lung adenocarcinoma. The source material was peripheral blood, sampled before any cancer treatment.

The CDR3, as DNA: TGTGCCAGCAGACAACCGGGACAGGGAGTGAACACTGAAGCTTTCTTT. Protein product: CASRQPGQGVNTEAFF. The chain combines TRBV7-9 with TRBJ1-1; 9 bases agree with TRBD1. Trimming removed 6 bases from V and 0 bases from J; junction bases left unmatched: 8. This CDR3 spans 16 amino acids. CDR1 and CDR2 (germline): SEHNR, FQNEAQ (reference sequence). The full variable domain, with the rest looked up from reference TRBV7-9 and TRBJ1-1, is DTGVSQNPRHKITKRGQNVTFRCDPISEHNRLYWYRQTLGQGPEFLTYFQNEAQLEKSRLLSDRFSAERPKGSFSTLEIQRTEQGDSAMYLCASRQPGQGVNTEAFFGQGTRLTVV.